This TCR beta chain was captured in a study of T cell therapy after organ transplantation. As to this clone: Antigen: not known.

TCRdb keeps only in-frame clones here, not all; method: immunoSEQ multiplex PCR. Here the sample spans about 48,000 clones, approximately 94% being singletons. Points from the study as a whole: Endogenous clonotypes not in therapy products appeared after therapy alongside transferred ones.

Germline assignment: CDR1 LNHNV and CDR2 YYDKDF (reference sequence). V lost 3 bases, J lost 8 bases, and 16 bases lay in between. The CDR3 sequence is 15 residues long. The chain uses TRBV15 and TRBJ1-4; D might be TRBD1 (5 bases). The material was CD8+ T cells from blood, obtained before autologous CMV-specific T cell therapy. The source of this sequence is a human patient who had received a solid organ transplant and had CMV disease. The CDR3 loop is CATSRGLGRGEKLFF. The CDR3, as DNA: TGTGCCACCAGCAGGGGATTGGGACGGGGGGAAAAACTGTTTTTT.